A single sample is the source of the 3 T cell receptor beta chains below, sequenced in a study of identical twins. Using its own MiXCR run on the 5' RACE reads, TCRdb lists one record per CDR3 protein. Of 450,000 to 500,000 distinct CDR3 sequences in the sample, roughly an eighth were seen once. These data are also associated with another study on yellow fever vaccine responses in identical twins.

Sequences were obtained from CD4+ T cells sorted from blood. The receptors derive from a woman aged 18-29 years in good health.

This clonotype showed up just a few times. V gene TRBV9 combines with J gene TRBJ2-7; possible D gene TRBD2, 6 bases. Germline-derived CDR1 and CDR2 are SGDLS and YYNGEE. Trimming took 0 bases from V and 4 from J, leaving 14 bases between them. CDR3 size: 15 residues. In nucleotides, the CDR3 is TGTGCCAGCAGCGTAGATCTGGGGGGAGTATACGAGCAGTACTTC. It codes for CASSVDLGGVYEQYF.

This clonotype has more than one count but fewer than ten. The J gene is TRBJ2-7, the V gene TRBV6-2 or TRBV6-3, with a weak D call TRBD2 (5 bases). CDR1 is MNHEY, CDR2 SVGEGT, per germline. This CDR3 has 14 amino acids. The V gene lost 6 bases and the J gene lost 4 bases, with 16 bases spanning the gap. CDR3 in amino acids: CASRPWKGEYEQYF. CDR3 DNA: TGTGCCAGCAGACCTTGGAAGGGAGAGTACGAGCAGTACTTC.

This clonotype was found a few times. The chain recombines TRBV27 with TRBJ2-2; a possible D gene is TRBD1 (6 bases). CDR3 size: 16 residues. Germline lookup yields CDR1 MNHEY and CDR2 SMNVEV (reference sequence). Trimming removed 4 bases from V and 0 bases from J, with 12 bases in between. The CDR3 loop reads CASSYNRVSNTGELFF. The CDR3 DNA reads as TGTGCCAGCAGTTATAACAGGGTCTCGAACACCGGGGAGCTGTTTTTT.